The clone carrying this TCR beta chain was counted only a few times. Antigen: not known. Next came a second PCR, run for about 7 to 12 cycles, which used a sample-barcoded 5' primer along with a J-beta primer mix. TCRdb reprocessed the 5' RACE reads with MiXCR, giving one entry per CDR3 protein. The table records 1.4 million or so distinct CDR3 sequences, roughly 43% of them present only once. This sample is part of a study of blood T cells in healthy people across ages. CDR1 is MGHRA and CDR2 is YSYEKL in the germline V gene. The V end was cut by 0 bases, the J end by 1 base, with 3 bases between. This CDR3 has 13 amino acids. Findings of the study overall: Unknown donor CMV status possibly confounded expanded clonotype changes. It was the long-lived donors that had more naive CD4+ cells and higher diversity than aged donors. Roughly linearly, TCR beta diversity per million T cells fell as age increased.

The chain employs TRBV4-1 and TRBJ1-2; D gene uncertain. What was sequenced was blood. The clonotype comes from a woman in her late teens or twenties in good health. The CDR3 region is CASSQDYNYGYTF. CDR3 in DNA: TGCGCCAGCAGCCAAGACTATAACTATGGCTACACCTTC.